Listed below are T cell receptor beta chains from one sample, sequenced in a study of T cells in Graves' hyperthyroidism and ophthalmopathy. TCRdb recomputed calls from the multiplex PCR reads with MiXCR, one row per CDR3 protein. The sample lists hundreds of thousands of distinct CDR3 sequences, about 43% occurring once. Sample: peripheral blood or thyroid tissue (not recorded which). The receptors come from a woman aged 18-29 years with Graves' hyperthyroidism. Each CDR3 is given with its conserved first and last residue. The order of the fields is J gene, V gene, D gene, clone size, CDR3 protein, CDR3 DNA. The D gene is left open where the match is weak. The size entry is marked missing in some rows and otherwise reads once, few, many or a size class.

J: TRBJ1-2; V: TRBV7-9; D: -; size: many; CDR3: CASSFSPGSDGYTF; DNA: TGTGCCAGCAGCTTTAGCCCAGGGTCGGATGGCTACACCTTC
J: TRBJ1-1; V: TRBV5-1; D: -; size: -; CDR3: CASSSYLQERGGTEAFF; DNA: TGTGCCAGCAGCTCCTATCTTCAGGAAAGAGGGGGCACTGAAGCTTTCTTT
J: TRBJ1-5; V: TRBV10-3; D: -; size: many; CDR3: CAISESKGSNQPQHF; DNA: TGTGCCATCAGTGAGTCGAAGGGGAGCAATCAGCCCCAGCATTTT
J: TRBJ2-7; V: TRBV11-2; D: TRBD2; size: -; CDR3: CASSLLGGSGRVYEQYF; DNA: TGTGCCAGCAGCTTACTCGGCGGGAGCGGGAGGGTCTACGAGCAGTACTTC
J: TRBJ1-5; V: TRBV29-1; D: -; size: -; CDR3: CSAVVGQPQHF; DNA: TGCAGCGCAGTGGTAGGTCAGCCCCAGCATTTT
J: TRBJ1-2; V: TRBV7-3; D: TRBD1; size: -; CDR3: CASSQPGQGGYGYTF; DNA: TGTGCCAGCAGCCAGCCCGGACAGGGAGGCTATGGCTACACCTTC
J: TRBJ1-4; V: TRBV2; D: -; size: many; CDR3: CASSETGVEKLFF; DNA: TGTGCCAGCAGTGAAACGGGAGTTGAAAAACTGTTTTTT
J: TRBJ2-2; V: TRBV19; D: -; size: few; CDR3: CASSPYTGELFF; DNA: TGTGCCAGTAGTCCGTACACCGGGGAGCTGTTTTTT
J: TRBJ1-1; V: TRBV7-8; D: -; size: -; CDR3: CASSLTPPGPNTEAFF; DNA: TGTGCCAGCAGCTTAACCCCCCCGGGGCCGAACACTGAAGCTTTCTTT
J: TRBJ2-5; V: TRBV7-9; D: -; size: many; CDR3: CASSLFSGSQETQYF; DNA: TGTGCCAGCAGCTTGTTTTCGGGCAGTCAAGAGACCCAGTACTTC
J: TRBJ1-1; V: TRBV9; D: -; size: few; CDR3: CASKKSNTEAFF; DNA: TGTGCCAGCAAAAAATCGAACACTGAAGCTTTCTTT
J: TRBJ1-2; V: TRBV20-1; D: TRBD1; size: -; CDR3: CSATGQVNNYGYTF; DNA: TGCAGTGCCACTGGACAGGTCAACAACTATGGCTACACCTTC
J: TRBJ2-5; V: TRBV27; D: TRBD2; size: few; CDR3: CASSRLAGNFQETQYF; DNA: TGTGCCAGCAGTAGGCTAGCGGGCAACTTCCAAGAGACCCAGTACTTC
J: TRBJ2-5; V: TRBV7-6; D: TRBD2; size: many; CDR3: CASSLASPGLASNQYF; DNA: TGTGCCAGCAGCTTAGCGAGTCCCGGACTAGCTTCGAACCAGTACTTC
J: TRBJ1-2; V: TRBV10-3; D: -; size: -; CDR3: CARGNRDYGYTF; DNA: TGTGCTAGAGGGAACAGAGACTATGGCTACACCTTC
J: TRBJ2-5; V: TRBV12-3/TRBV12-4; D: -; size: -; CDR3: CASSNRGETQYF; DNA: TGTGCCAGCAGTAATAGGGGTGAGACCCAGTACTTC
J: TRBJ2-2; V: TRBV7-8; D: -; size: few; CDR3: CAGKGGSRLAIVTGELFF; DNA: TGTGCCGGCAAAGGGGGCTCCCGACTAGCGATCGTTACCGGGGAGCTGTTTTTT
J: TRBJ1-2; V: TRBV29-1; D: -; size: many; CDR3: CSVNRAERYGYTF; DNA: TGCAGCGTTAACAGGGCTGAGAGGTATGGCTACACCTTC
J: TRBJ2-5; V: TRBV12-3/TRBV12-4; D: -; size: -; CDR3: CASSDWTGMETQYF; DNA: TGTGCCAGCAGCGACTGGACGGGGATGGAGACCCAGTACTTC
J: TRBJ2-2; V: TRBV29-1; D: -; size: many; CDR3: CSARTWNTGELFF; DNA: TGCAGCGCCCGGACTTGGAACACCGGGGAGCTGTTTTTT
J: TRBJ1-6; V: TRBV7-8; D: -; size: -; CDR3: CASSRTRGAALHF; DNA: TGTGCCAGCAGCCGGACACGGGGAGCGGCCCTCCACTTT
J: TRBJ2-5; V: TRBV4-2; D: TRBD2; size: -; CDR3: CASSPKGLAETQYF; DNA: TGTGCCAGCAGCCCTAAGGGACTAGCAGAGACCCAGTACTTC
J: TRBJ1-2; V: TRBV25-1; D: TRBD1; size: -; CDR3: CASRRTGGAYGYTF; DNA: TGTGCCAGCAGGCGGACAGGGGGCGCCTATGGCTACACCTTC
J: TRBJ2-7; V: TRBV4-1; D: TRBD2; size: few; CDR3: CASSPTSGTSYEQYF; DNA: TGCGCCAGCAGCCCGACTAGCGGGACGTCCTACGAGCAGTACTTC
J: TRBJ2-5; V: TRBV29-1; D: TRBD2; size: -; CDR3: CSVDLAGSETQYF; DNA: TGCAGCGTTGACCTAGCGGGGTCAGAGACCCAGTACTTC
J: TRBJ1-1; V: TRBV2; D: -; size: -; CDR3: CASSESPWTTEAFF; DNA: TGTGCCAGCAGTGAATCCCCCTGGACCACTGAAGCTTTCTTT
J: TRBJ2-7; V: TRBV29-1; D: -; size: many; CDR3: CSVERGVGSYEQYF; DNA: TGCAGCGTTGAACGAGGGGTGGGCTCCTACGAGCAGTACTTC
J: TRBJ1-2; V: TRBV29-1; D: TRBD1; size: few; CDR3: CSVGLGTESYTYGYTF; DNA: TGCAGCGTGGGCCTCGGGACAGAGTCTTATACCTATGGCTACACCTTC
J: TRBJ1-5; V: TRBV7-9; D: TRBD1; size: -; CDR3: CASSLSRGSDQPQHF; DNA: TGTGCCAGCAGCTTAAGCAGGGGGTCCGATCAGCCCCAGCATTTT
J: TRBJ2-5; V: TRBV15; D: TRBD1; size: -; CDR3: CATSRARGGQETQYF; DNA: TGTGCCACCAGCAGAGCTCGAGGGGGCCAGGAGACCCAGTACTTC
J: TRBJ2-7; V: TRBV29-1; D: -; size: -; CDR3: CSVVAGQGSGYEQYF; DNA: TGCAGCGTTGTGGCTGGGCAGGGGAGTGGCTACGAGCAGTACTTC
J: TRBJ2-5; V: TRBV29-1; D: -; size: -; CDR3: CSVWPQETQYF; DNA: TGCAGCGTTTGGCCACAAGAGACCCAGTACTTC
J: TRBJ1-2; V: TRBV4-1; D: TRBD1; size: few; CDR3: CASSHRDRNNYGYTF; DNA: TGCGCCAGCAGCCACCGGGACAGGAACAACTATGGCTACACCTTC
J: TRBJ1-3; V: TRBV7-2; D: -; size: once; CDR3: CASSQGRGGNTIYF; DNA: TGTGCCAGCAGCCAAGGACGTGGTGGAAACACCATATATTTT
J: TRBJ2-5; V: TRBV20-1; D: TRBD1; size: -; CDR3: CSAPGQGTQYF; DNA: TGCAGTGCTCCGGGACAGGGGACCCAGTACTTC
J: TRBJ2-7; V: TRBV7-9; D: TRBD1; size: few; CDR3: CASSPQTGALYEQYF; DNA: TGTGCCAGCAGCCCGCAAACAGGGGCGCTCTACGAGCAGTACTTC
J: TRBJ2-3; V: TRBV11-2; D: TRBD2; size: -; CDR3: CATSDTGLAGDTQYF; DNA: TGTGCCACCAGTGACACCGGACTAGCGGGAGATACGCAGTATTTT
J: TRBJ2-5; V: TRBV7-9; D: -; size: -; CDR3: CASSFRRGTQETQYF; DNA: TGTGCCAGCAGCTTCCGCCGGGGGACACAAGAGACCCAGTACTTC
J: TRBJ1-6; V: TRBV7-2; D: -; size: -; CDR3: CASSLLGVGLRLSSSYNSPLHF; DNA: TGTGCCAGCAGCCTACTCGGGGTGGGACTCAGGTTGAGCTCCTCCTATAATTCACCCCTCCACTTT
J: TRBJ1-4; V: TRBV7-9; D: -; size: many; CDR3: CASSLVEEKLFF; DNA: TGTGCCAGCAGCTTAGTTGAGGAAAAACTGTTTTTT
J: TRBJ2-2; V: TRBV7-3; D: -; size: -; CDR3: CASSLTQNTGELFF; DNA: TGTGCCAGCAGCTTAACCCAAAACACCGGGGAGCTGTTTTTT
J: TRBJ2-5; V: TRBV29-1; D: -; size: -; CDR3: CSPWDVEETQYF; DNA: TGCAGCCCCTGGGACGTCGAGGAGACCCAGTACTTC
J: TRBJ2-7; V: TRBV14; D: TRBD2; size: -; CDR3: CASSQLSGNGEQYF; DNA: TGTGCCAGCAGCCAATTAAGCGGGAACGGCGAGCAGTACTTC
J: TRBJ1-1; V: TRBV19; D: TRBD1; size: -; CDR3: CASSITTGRGAFF; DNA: TGTGCCAGTAGTATTACGACAGGGCGAGGAGCTTTCTTT
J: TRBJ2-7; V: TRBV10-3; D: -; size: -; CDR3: CAISPRVKGYEQYF; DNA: TGTGCCATCAGCCCCAGGGTTAAAGGCTACGAGCAGTACTTC
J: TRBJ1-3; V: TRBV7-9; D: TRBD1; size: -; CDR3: CASSPQTGVAGNTIYF; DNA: TGTGCCAGCAGCCCCCAGACAGGGGTCGCTGGAAACACCATATATTTT
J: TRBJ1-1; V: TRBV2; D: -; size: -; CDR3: CASSRLDLMNTEAFF; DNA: TGTGCCAGCAGTAGGCTGGATCTCATGAACACTGAAGCTTTCTTT
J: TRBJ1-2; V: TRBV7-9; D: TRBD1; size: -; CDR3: CASSLQGVANYGYTF; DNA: TGTGCCAGCAGCTTACAGGGGGTAGCTAACTATGGCTACACCTTC
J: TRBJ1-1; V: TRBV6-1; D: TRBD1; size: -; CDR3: CASSPTGTGEAFF; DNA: TGTGCCAGCTCACCTACCGGGACAGGTGAAGCTTTCTTT
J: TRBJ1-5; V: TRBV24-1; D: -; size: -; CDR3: CATSDPDGTDQPQHF; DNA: TGTGCCACCAGTGACCCGGACGGTACGGATCAGCCCCAGCATTTT
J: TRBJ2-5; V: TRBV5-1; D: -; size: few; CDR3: CASRRGSGETQYF; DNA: TGCGCCAGCAGAAGGGGCAGCGGAGAGACCCAGTACTTC
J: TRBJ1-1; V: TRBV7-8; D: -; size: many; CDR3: CASSTTNTEAFF; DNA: TGTGCCAGCAGCACCACGAACACTGAAGCTTTCTTT
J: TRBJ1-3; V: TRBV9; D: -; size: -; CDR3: CASSSHYGSGNTIYF; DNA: TGTGCCAGCAGCTCCCACTACGGGAGTGGAAACACCATATATTTT
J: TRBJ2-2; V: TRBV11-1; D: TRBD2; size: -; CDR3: CASSSHGTSGKAGELFF; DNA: TGTGCCAGCAGCTCACACGGGACTAGCGGGAAAGCCGGGGAGCTGTTTTTT
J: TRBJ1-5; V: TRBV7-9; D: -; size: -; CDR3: CASSLASRDQETQHF; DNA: TGTGCCAGCAGCTTAGCTTCTAGGGACCAAGAGACCCAGCATTTT
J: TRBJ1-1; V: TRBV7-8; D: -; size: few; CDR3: CASSPKTKSDTEAFF; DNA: TGTGCCAGCAGCCCGAAGACGAAGAGCGACACTGAAGCTTTCTTT
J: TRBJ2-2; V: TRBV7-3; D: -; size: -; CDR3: CASSPRAGGRTGELFF; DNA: TGTGCTAGCAGCCCACGGGCCGGCGGACGCACCGGGGAGCTGTTTTTT
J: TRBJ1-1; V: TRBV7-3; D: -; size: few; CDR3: CASSRQGTEAFF; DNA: TGTGCCAGCAGTCGCCAGGGCACTGAAGCTTTCTTT
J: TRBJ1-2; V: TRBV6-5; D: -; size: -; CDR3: CASSGQGLSYGYTF; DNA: TGTGCCAGCAGCGGCCAGGGACTCAGCTATGGCTACACCTTC
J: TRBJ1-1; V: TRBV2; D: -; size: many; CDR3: CASSVEGGYTEAFF; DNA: TGTGCCAGCAGTGTCGAGGGAGGGTACACTGAAGCTTTCTTT